The 8 T cell receptor beta chains below all came from one sample that was sequenced in a study of post-analysis software for immune sequencing data. Study-wide findings and caveats: TRBV5-6, TRBV5-1 and TRBV20-1 belonged to a set of about 5 TRBV segments that were more frequent in patients than controls.

Unique molecular identifiers had been added to the TCR beta cDNA libraries. MiXCR was run by TCRdb on the PCR reads, yielding one entry per CDR3 protein. The sample consists of about 190,000 distinct CDR3 sequences, roughly 28% of them appearing once. No cognate antigen is known for these TCRs. The material sequenced was blood. The receptors stem from a girl aged 2-17 years with multiple sclerosis.

This clonotype has ten or more counts. The rearrangement uses TRBV12-3 or TRBV12-4 and TRBJ1-1; TRBD1 aligns across 9 bases. There are 14 residues in the CDR3. The ends lost 4 bases at V and 6 bases at J; junction bases unmatched: 6. In DNA, the CDR3 is TGTGCCAGCAGTTCACAGGGGGCCGGGGCTGAAGCTTTCTTT. It codes for CASSSQGAGAEAFF.

The chain uses TRBV5-1 and TRBJ2-7; 8 bases map to TRBD1. The CDR3 is 15 amino acids. Germline V gene sequence: CDR1 SGHRS, CDR2 YFSETQ. J lost 9 bases, V lost 4 bases, and 15 bases had no gene match. CDR3 region: CASSPPGGPSRGQYF. In DNA form, the CDR3 reads TGCGCCAGCAGCCCCCCAGGGGGCCCCTCCAGAGGGCAGTACTTC.

This clonotype has ten or more counts. The V gene is TRBV6-2 or TRBV6-3, the J gene TRBJ2-1; D might be TRBD1 (6 bases). Germline lookup yields CDR1 MNHEY and CDR2 SVGEGT. This CDR3 contains 15 residues. Trimming cost V 6 bases and J 7 bases, with 19 bases left between them. This CDR3 reads CASSATGTLRNEQFF. The CDR3 DNA reads TGTGCCAGCAGCGCAACAGGGACCTTAAGGAATGAGCAGTTCTTC.

V and J are TRBV6-5 and TRBJ1-2; D might be TRBD1 (6 bases). This CDR3 is 14 amino acids long. The germline V and J ends were trimmed by 2 bases and 7 bases, with 14 bases remaining between them. Per the germline V gene, CDR1 is MNHEY and CDR2 is SVGAGI. DNA of the CDR3: TGTGCCAGCAGTTACGTGGGGGCCTATGGTGGCTACACCTTC. It encodes CASSYVGAYGGYTF.

This clonotype was recorded many times. The rearrangement joins TRBV7-2 to TRBJ2-1; D is unresolved. V was shortened by 5 bases and J by 1 base, with 9 bases between the two germline ends. Germline CDR1 reads SGHTA; CDR2 reads FQGNSA. This CDR3 is built from 14 residues. The CDR3 coding sequence is TGTGCCAGCAGCAGCCGAAGGTCCTACAATGAGCAGTTCTTC. Its protein is CASSSRRSYNEQFF.

This clonotype occurred many times. J is TRBJ2-1 and V is TRBV7-2, with D possibly called TRBD1 or TRBD2 (5 bases each). Germline V lookup: CDR1 SGHTA, CDR2 FQGNSA. With 5 bases removed from V and 6 bases from J, the gap between germline ends came to 11 bases. This CDR3 contains 13 residues. The CDR3 is CASSLGTSNEQFF. CDR3 in DNA: TGTGCCAGCAGCCTAGGGACCAGCAATGAGCAGTTCTTC.

The sample holds a few counts of this clonotype. The chain recombines TRBV18 with TRBJ1-4; D call uncertain. V shed 3 bases and J shed 7 bases, with 15 bases lying between them. The CDR3 is 15 residues long. The V gene's germline CDR1 is KGHSH and CDR2 LQKENI. CDR3: CASSPTGPTTEKLFF. The CDR3 nucleotides read TGTGCCAGCTCACCGACGGGCCCCACGACTGAAAAACTGTTTTTT.

This clonotype was recorded at least ten times. The chain combines TRBV20-1 with TRBJ1-2; D remains ambiguous. CDR1 is DFQATT and CDR2 is SNEGSKA in the germline V gene (reference sequence). This CDR3 spans 12 amino acids. V was pared by 3 bases and J by 8 bases, with 13 bases between. CDR3 sequence (DNA): TGCAGTGCTAGCCCGGGTAAAGGCGGCTACACCTTC. Translating it yields CSASPGKGGYTF.